This record concerns one T cell receptor beta chain sequence. Its antigen is not known. V was pared by 5 bases and J by 7 bases, with 14 bases between. Germline lookup yields CDR1 PRHDT and CDR2 FYEKMQ (reference sequence). The CDR3 loop spans 14 amino acids. These data are taken from a study of T cell responses to AZD1222 COVID-19 vaccine. Broader study findings: White British people made up most donors, females outnumbered males, and clonal diversity was possibly underestimated. The peak T cell response came first, and repertoires were sampled only after it. Receipt of two AZD1222 doses was followed by a rise in Spike-specific TCR breadth and depth. Reports say nearly half of spike-specific TCRs go after unmutated variant regions.

Sequenced by immunoSEQ multiplex PCR; TCRdb stores in-frame clones only, minus some. The data show some 99,000 clones, with approximately 90% seen just once and roughly a sixth held by the top ten. The clonotype was recovered from an adult in good health. The chain employs TRBV13 and TRBJ1-4; D is unclear. The source was peripheral blood, collected on day 0 of AZD1222 vaccination. CDR3 sequence: CASSPTVISEKLFF. DNA of the CDR3: TGTGCCAGCAGCCCCACCGTAATAAGTGAAAAACTGTTTTTT.